The text below deals with one TCR beta chain. Its antigen is still unknown. This record comes from a study of T cell responses to AZD1222 COVID-19 vaccine. At the level of the study: Second-dose intervals of approximately 4 or approximately 12 weeks were pooled. Whole-study findings and limits: Repertoire collection took place solely once the T cell response had peaked. Within unmutated variant regions lay the reported targets of nearly half of spike-specific TCRs.

The V gene's germline CDR1 is GTSNPN and CDR2 SVGIG (reference sequence). The CDR3 spans 11 residues. V lost 0 bases and J 12 bases, leaving 9 bases between the germline ends. The repertoire was sequenced with immunoSEQ multiplex PCR; TCRdb's copy has only in-frame clones and lacks some. Here the sample spans about 140,000 clones, about 92% being singletons. The starting material was peripheral blood, obtained on day 0 of AZD1222 vaccination. This TCR was sampled from an adult in good health. The chain joins TRBV30 to TRBJ2-1; possibly TRBD2 for D (5 bases). In DNA, the CDR3 is TGTGCCTGGAGTGTCGAACTAGGGCAGTTCTTC. Protein sequence: CAWSVELGQFF.